Listed below are T cell receptor beta chains from one sample, sequenced in a study of T cells after yellow fever vaccination. TCRdb re-called the 5' RACE reads with MiXCR, one entry per CDR3 protein. Of approximately 90,000 distinct CDR3 sequences in the sample, less than 15% were seen once. The input for sequencing was CD8+ T cells not binding an NS4B(214-222) dextramer, sorted from PBMCs, taken about 20 days after the first yellow fever vaccination. These receptors were collected from a man younger than 30 who received the YFV17D yellow fever vaccine. Both conserved end residues are part of each CDR3. The D gene is left open where the match is weak. The size of a clone is reported for some rows only, either as once, few or many, or as a class for expanded clones.

DNA	CDR3	size	D	V	J
TGCAGTGCTTGGGAGGGGACAGGGGGGGTCAATCAGCCCCAGCATTTT	CSAWEGTGGVNQPQHF	.	TRBD1	TRBV20-1	TRBJ1-5
TGTGCCAGCAGCTTAAGAGTAGGGGGCTTGGTCGTTTGGGGTAATGAGCAGTTCTTC	CASSLRVGGLVVWGNEQFF	few	TRBD1	TRBV7-8	TRBJ2-1
TGTGCCAGCAGGGGGGGACTGGACACTGAAGCTTTCTTT	CASRGGLDTEAFF	few	.	TRBV6-5	TRBJ1-1
TGTGCCAGCGTCTTTGGGCAGAAGGGCACCGGGGAGCTGTTTTTT	CASVFGQKGTGELFF	.	.	TRBV6-2/TRBV6-3	TRBJ2-2
TGTGCCAGCCGGGACAGATCCCAAGAGACCCAGTACTTC	CASRDRSQETQYF	once	TRBD1	TRBV19	TRBJ2-5
TGTGCCAGCAGCAGCCAGGGGGGCCTATCCTACAATGAGCAGTTCTTC	CASSSQGGLSYNEQFF	.	.	TRBV9	TRBJ2-1
TGCGCCAGCATAGAACCGGTCACTGAAGCTTTCTTT	CASIEPVTEAFF	.	.	TRBV10-1	TRBJ1-1
TGTGCCAGTAGTACACTGGGGAGGGAGACCCAGTACTTC	CASSTLGRETQYF	few	.	TRBV19	TRBJ2-5
TGCGCCAGCAGCCCCCGGGTTTCACACTGGGGTGAGCAGTTCTTC	CASSPRVSHWGEQFF	few	.	TRBV10-2	TRBJ2-1
TGTGCCAGCAGCAGGGCGGGGGGCTCCTACAATGAGCAGTTCTTC	CASSRAGGSYNEQFF	.	TRBD2	TRBV9	TRBJ2-1
TGTGCCCGGGCCGGGACAGGGGACACCGGGGAGCTGTTTTTT	CARAGTGDTGELFF	few	TRBD1	TRBV2	TRBJ2-2
TGTGCCAGCACCAAGACAGCGGGATACATGAACACTGAAGCTTTCTTT	CASTKTAGYMNTEAFF	.	.	TRBV27	TRBJ1-1
TGTGCCACGGGACAGGGCGACGAGCAGTACTTC	CATGQGDEQYF	.	TRBD1	TRBV10-3	TRBJ2-7
TGTGCCAGCAGTTTAAAACAGAACACTGAAGCTTTCTTT	CASSLKQNTEAFF	few	.	TRBV27	TRBJ1-1
TGTGCCAGCAGACCCCGGACGAACACCGGGGAGCTGTTTTTT	CASRPRTNTGELFF	.	.	TRBV6-1	TRBJ2-2
TGTGCCAGCAGCCCTCGGACAGCACGCTCCTATAATTCACCCCTCCACTTT	CASSPRTARSYNSPLHF	few	.	TRBV4-2	TRBJ1-6
TGTGCCAGCAGCAAAATCTGGGGAGGATCAACTAATGAAAAACTGTTTTTT	CASSKIWGGSTNEKLFF	.	.	TRBV21-1	TRBJ1-4
TGTGCCAGCAGTCCCGCCGGACTTAACTATGGCTACACCTTC	CASSPAGLNYGYTF	.	.	TRBV6-2/TRBV6-3	TRBJ1-2
TGCGCCAGCAGCCAAGAAGGCTTGATGAACACTGAAGCTTTCTTT	CASSQEGLMNTEAFF	.	.	TRBV4-3	TRBJ1-1
TGTGCCAGCAGTGCGCGTGAGGACAGGGATGGGGGCTATGGCTACACCTTC	CASSAREDRDGGYGYTF	.	TRBD1	TRBV7-9	TRBJ1-2
TGTGCCAGCAGTGTCGGCCAAAAGGTCGGGGAGCTGTTTTTT	CASSVGQKVGELFF	few	.	TRBV6-1	TRBJ2-2
TGTGCCAGCAGCCCAAGCAATGAGCAGTTCTTC	CASSPSNEQFF	few	.	TRBV11-2	TRBJ2-1
TGCGCCAGCAGCGCTTGGGCGGGAATGAACACCGGGGAGCTGTTTTTT	CASSAWAGMNTGELFF	few	.	TRBV4-1	TRBJ2-2
TGTGCCAGCAGTTTAGGGCGCTCCTACAATGAGCAGTTCTTC	CASSLGRSYNEQFF	once	.	TRBV12-3/TRBV12-4	TRBJ2-1
TGTGCCAGCAGCTTCGTCGCGGGGGGATACGAGCAGTACTTC	CASSFVAGGYEQYF	few	TRBD2	TRBV11-1	TRBJ2-7
TGCGCCAGCAGTTGGACGGCGGCGAACACCATATATTTT	CASSWTAANTIYF	few	.	TRBV4-1	TRBJ1-3
TGTGCCAGTAGCCCGAGTAGCAGGGGGACGGATACGCAGTATTTT	CASSPSSRGTDTQYF	.	TRBD1	TRBV19	TRBJ2-3
TGTGCCAGCAGCTTATTCAATGAGCAGTTCTTC	CASSLFNEQFF	.	.	TRBV7-2	TRBJ2-1
TGTGCTAGTGGTTCGGCGGGGGGCCGGAACAATGAGCAGTTCTTC	CASGSAGGRNNEQFF	.	TRBD2	TRBV12-5	TRBJ2-1
TGTGCCAGCAGCCTGAGCGGCGGGGGCAGTTTCTCGGAGACCCAGTACTTC	CASSLSGGGSFSETQYF	.	.	TRBV5-6	TRBJ2-5
TGCGCCAGCAGCGCACCCGGGACAGGGACTCGGGAGCAGTACTTC	CASSAPGTGTREQYF	.	TRBD1	TRBV5-1	TRBJ2-7
TGTGCCAGCAGCCTGGGAGGACAAATGAGCAATCAGCCCCAGCATTTT	CASSLGGQMSNQPQHF	few	.	TRBV5-6	TRBJ1-5
TGCAGTGCTAGAGGGTCTGAGAGCACTGAAGCTTTCTTT	CSARGSESTEAFF	few	.	TRBV20-1	TRBJ1-1
TGTGCCAGCAGCTTACCGGGGGTACAGGCTTTCTTT	CASSLPGVQAFF	few	.	TRBV7-2	TRBJ1-1
TGTGCCAGCAGCTTAGGAGGGACAGGGGCCACAGATACGCAGTATTTT	CASSLGGTGATDTQYF	.	TRBD1	TRBV7-9	TRBJ2-3
TGTGCCACGGAGGTAGCGGGGGGGTTAGAGACCCAGTACTTC	CATEVAGGLETQYF	.	TRBD2	TRBV7-8	TRBJ2-5
TGTGCCAGCAGCCAAGGGGCGGTTTCGGGGGACTCTGGAAACACCATATATTTT	CASSQGAVSGDSGNTIYF	.	.	TRBV11-1	TRBJ1-3
TGTGCCAGCAGCGGGGGGAGGTCGCATCAGCCCCAGCATTTT	CASSGGRSHQPQHF	.	.	TRBV12-3/TRBV12-4	TRBJ1-5
TGCAGTGCTAGGACAGGGATCCGCTACGAGCAGTACTTC	CSARTGIRYEQYF	large	TRBD1	TRBV20-1	TRBJ2-7
TGCGCCACCCGGTCGAACACCGGGGAGCTGTTTTTT	CATRSNTGELFF	.	.	TRBV5-1	TRBJ2-2
TGTGCCAGCAGTTACGGAAGGGAGAGCTACACCTTC	CASSYGRESYTF	.	.	TRBV6-5	TRBJ1-2
TGTGCCAGCAGCTTGGGGGGAGATACTTACGAGCAGTACTTC	CASSLGGDTYEQYF	many	.	TRBV7-2	TRBJ2-7
TGTGCCAGCAGCCCGGACAGCCACTATGGCTACACCTTC	CASSPDSHYGYTF	few	.	TRBV7-9	TRBJ1-2
TGTGCCAGCAGCTCGGGGATGGAAGATACGCAGTATTTT	CASSSGMEDTQYF	.	.	TRBV7-9	TRBJ2-3
TGTGCCAGCAGGGACAGGGGGCCTGGCTACACCTTC	CASRDRGPGYTF	many	TRBD1	TRBV2	TRBJ1-2
TGCGCCAGCAGCCTTAGATCGGGTGGCACAGATACGCAGTATTTT	CASSLRSGGTDTQYF	few	.	TRBV5-1	TRBJ2-3
TGTGCCAGCAGCTTAGGGGCTAGAATCTACGAGCAGTACTTC	CASSLGARIYEQYF	few	.	TRBV7-9	TRBJ2-7
TGTGCCAGCAGCAAATTTCACTGCCTCCAAGAGACCCAGTACTTC	CASSKFHCLQETQYF	many	.	TRBV21-1	TRBJ2-5
TGCACCAGCAGCCAAGGTGGCAACTCTGGAAACACCATATATTTT	CTSSQGGNSGNTIYF	once	.	TRBV1	TRBJ1-3
TGTGCCAGCAGTTTAGACCGAATCTCTGGAAACACCATATATTTT	CASSLDRISGNTIYF	few	.	TRBV12-3/TRBV12-4	TRBJ1-3
TGCAGCGCCGGGACAGGGACAACCGGGGAGCTGTTTTTT	CSAGTGTTGELFF	.	TRBD1	TRBV29-1	TRBJ2-2
TGTGCCAGCAGCCAAGGACAGGGGAGGACCGGGGAGCTGTTTTTT	CASSQGQGRTGELFF	few	TRBD1	TRBV7-8	TRBJ2-2
TGCAGCGTTGAAAATTCGGGTCTGAACTACGAGCAGTACTTC	CSVENSGLNYEQYF	few	.	TRBV29-1	TRBJ2-7